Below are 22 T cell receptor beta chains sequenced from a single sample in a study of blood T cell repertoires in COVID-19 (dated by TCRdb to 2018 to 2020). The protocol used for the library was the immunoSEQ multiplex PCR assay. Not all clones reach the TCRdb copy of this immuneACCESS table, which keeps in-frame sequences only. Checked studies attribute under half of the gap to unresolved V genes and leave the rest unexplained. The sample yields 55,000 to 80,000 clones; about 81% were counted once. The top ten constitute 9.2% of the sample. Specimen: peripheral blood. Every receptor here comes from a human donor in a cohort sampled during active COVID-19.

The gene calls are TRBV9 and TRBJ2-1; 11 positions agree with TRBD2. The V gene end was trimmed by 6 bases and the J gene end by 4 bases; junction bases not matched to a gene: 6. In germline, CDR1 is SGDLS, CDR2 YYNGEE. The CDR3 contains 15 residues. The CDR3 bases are TGTGCCAGCACCGAGGGACTAGCGGAATACAATGAGCAGTTCTTC. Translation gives CASTEGLAEYNEQFF.

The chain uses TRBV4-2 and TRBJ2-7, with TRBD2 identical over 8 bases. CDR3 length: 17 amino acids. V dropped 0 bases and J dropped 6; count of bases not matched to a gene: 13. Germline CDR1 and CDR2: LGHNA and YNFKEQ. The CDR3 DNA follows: TGTGCCAGCAGCCAAGAAGTCTTTGCGGGAGGAGGGGGCGAGCAGTACTTC. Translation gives CASSQEVFAGGGGEQYF.

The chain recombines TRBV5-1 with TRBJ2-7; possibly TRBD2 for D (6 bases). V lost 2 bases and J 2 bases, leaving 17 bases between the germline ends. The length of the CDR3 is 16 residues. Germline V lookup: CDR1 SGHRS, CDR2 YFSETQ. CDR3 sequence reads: CASSLTTETRAYEQYF. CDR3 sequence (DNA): TGCGCCAGCAGCTTAACCACCGAGACTAGGGCCTACGAGCAGTACTTC.

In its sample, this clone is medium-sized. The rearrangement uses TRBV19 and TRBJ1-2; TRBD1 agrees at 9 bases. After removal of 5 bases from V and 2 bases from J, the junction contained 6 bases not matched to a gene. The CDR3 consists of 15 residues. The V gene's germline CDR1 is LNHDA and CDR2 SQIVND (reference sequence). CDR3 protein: CASSQGQGSNYGYTF. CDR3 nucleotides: TGTGCCAGTAGTCAGGGACAGGGATCGAACTATGGCTACACCTTC.

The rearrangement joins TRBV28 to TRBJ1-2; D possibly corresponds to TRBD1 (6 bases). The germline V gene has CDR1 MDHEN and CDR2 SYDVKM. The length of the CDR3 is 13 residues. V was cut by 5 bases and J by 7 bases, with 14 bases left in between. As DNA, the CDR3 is TGTGCCAGCAGTGCGGGGGCAGGGATTGGCTACACCTTC. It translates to CASSAGAGIGYTF.

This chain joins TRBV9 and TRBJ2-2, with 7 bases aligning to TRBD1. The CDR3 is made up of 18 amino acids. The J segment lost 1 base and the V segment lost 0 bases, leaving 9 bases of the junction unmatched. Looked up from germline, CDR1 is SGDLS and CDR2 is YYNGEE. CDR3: CASSVDSLGGLNTGELFF. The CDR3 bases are TGTGCCAGCAGCGTAGACTCGTTAGGGGGCCTGAACACCGGGGAGCTGTTTTTT.

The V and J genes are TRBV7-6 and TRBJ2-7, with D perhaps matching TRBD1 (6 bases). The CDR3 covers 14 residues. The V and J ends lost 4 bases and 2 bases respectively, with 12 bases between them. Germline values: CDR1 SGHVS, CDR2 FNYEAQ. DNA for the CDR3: TGTGCCAGCAGCTCAGGGGACGGCCCCTACGAGCAGTACTTC. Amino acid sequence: CASSSGDGPYEQYF.

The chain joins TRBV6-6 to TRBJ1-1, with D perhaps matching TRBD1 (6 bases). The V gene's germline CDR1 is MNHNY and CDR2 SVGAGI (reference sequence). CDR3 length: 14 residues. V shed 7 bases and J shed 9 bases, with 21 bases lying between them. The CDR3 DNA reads TGTGCCAGCACCCACACCGAAGGGACACGTCAAGCTTTCTTT. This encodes CASTHTEGTRQAFF.

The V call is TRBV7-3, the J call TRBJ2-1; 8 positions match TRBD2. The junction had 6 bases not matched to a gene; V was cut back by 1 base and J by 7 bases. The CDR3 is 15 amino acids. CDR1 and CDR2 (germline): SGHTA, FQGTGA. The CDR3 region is CASSLNPGGANEQFF. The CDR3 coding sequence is TGTGCCAGCAGCTTAAACCCGGGAGGGGCAAATGAGCAGTTCTTC.

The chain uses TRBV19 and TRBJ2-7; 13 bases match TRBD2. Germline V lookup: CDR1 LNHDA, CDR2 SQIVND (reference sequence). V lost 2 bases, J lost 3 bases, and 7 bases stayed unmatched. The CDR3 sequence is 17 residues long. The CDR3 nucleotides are TGTGCCAGTAGTATAACCTCCGGGACTAGCGGGATCTACGAGCAGTACTTC. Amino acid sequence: CASSITSGTSGIYEQYF.

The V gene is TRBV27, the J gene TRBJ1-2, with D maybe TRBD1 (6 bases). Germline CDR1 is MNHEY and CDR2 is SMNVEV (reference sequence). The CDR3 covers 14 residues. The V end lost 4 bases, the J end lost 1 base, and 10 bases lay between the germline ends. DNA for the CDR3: TGTGCCAGCAGTTCGTACAGGGATAACTATGGCTACACCTTC. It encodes CASSSYRDNYGYTF.

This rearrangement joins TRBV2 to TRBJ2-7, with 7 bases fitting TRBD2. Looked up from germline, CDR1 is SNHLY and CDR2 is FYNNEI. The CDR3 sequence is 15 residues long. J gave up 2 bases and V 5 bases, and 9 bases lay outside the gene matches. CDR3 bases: TGTGCCAGCAGTTTCGGGAGGTTTCCTCCCTACGAGCAGTACTTC. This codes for CASSFGRFPPYEQYF. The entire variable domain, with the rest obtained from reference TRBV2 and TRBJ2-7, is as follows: EPEVTQTPSHQVTQMGQEVILRCVPISNHLYFYWYRQILGQKVEFLVSFYNNEISEKSEIFDDQFSVERPDGSNFTLKIRSTKLEDSAMYFCASSFGRFPPYEQYFGPGTRLTVT.

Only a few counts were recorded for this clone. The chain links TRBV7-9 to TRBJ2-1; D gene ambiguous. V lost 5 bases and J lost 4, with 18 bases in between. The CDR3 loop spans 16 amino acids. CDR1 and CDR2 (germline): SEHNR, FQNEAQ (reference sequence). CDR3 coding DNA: TGTGCCAGCAGCCCGATGGGCAGTTTCCTTTACAATGAGCAGTTCTTC. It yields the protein CASSPMGSFLYNEQFF. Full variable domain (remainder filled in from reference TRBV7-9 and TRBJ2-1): DTGVSQNPRHKITKRGQNVTFRCDPISEHNRLYWYRQTLGQGPEFLTYFQNEAQLEKSRLLSDRFSAERPKGSFSTLEIQRTEQGDSAMYLCASSPMGSFLYNEQFFGPGTRLTVL.

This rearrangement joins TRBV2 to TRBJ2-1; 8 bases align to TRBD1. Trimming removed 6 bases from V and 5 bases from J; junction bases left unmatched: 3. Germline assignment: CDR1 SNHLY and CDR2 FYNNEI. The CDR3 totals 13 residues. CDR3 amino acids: CASRSTGDNEQFF. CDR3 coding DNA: TGTGCCAGCAGATCGACAGGGGACAATGAGCAGTTCTTC.

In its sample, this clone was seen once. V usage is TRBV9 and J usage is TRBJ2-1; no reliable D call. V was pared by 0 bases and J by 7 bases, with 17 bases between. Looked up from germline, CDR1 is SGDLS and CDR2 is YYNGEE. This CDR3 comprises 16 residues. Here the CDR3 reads CASSVEFRSSSNEQFF. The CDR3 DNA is TGTGCCAGCAGCGTAGAATTCCGGTCATCATCGAATGAGCAGTTCTTC.

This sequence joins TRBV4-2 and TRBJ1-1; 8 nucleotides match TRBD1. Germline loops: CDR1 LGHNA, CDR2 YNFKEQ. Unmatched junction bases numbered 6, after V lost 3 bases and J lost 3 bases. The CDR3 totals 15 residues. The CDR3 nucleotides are TGTGCCAGCAGCCATTTTACAGGGGGAGACACTGAAGCTTTCTTT. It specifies CASSHFTGGDTEAFF.

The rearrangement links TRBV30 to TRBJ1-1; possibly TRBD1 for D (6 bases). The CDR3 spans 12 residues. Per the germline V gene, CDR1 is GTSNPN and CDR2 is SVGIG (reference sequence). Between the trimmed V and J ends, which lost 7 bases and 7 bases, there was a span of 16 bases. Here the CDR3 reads CASHRVAGEAFF. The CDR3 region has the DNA TGTGCCTCTCACAGGGTGGCCGGTGAAGCTTTCTTT.

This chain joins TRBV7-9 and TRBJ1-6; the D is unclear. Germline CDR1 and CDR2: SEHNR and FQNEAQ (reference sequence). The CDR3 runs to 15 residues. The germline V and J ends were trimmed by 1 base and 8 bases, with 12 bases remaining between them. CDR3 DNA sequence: TGTGCCAGCAGCTTAGACCGGGATACCCATTCACCCCTCCACTTT. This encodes CASSLDRDTHSPLHF.

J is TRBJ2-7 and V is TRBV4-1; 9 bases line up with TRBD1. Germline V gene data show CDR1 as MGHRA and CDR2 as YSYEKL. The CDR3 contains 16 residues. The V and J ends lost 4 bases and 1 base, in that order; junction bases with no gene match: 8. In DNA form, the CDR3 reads TGCGCCAGCAGCCCAAGATTCGGGACAGGGTCCTACGAGCAGTACTTC. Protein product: CASSPRFGTGSYEQYF.

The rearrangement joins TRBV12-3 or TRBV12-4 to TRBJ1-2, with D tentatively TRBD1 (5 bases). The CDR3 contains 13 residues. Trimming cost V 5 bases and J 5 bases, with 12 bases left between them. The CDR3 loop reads CASSPGDPYGYTF. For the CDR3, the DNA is TGTGCCAGCAGTCCGGGGGACCCTTATGGCTACACCTTC.

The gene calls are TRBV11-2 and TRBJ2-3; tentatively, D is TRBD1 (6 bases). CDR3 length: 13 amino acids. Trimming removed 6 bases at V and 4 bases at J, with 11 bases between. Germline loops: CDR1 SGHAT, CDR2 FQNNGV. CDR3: CASRRPGADTQYF. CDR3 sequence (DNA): TGTGCCAGCAGGCGTCCAGGGGCAGATACGCAGTATTTT.

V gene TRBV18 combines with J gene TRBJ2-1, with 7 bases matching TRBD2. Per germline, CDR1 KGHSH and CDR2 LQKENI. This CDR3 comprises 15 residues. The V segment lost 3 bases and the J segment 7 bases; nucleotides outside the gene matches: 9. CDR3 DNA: TGTGCCAGCTCACCCTGGGGGAGGGCAGAAAATGAGCAGTTCTTC. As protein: CASSPWGRAENEQFF.